This T cell receptor beta chain was identified during a study of blood T cells in healthy people across ages. This clonotype came up a few times. A second PCR of about 6 to 11 cycles used a sample-barcoded 5' primer and a J-beta primer mix. Each CDR3 protein is one row after TCRdb ran MiXCR on the 5' RACE reads. The table records approximately 730,000 distinct CDR3 sequences, approximately 39% of them present only once. The sequencing sample was made of blood. The sequence came from a woman aged 55-70 years in good health.

The CDR3 here is CASSRGQNCNQPQHF. CDR3 nucleotides: TGTGCCAGCAGCAGGGGACAGAATTGCAATCAGCCCCAGCATTTT. V and J are TRBV6-7 and TRBJ1-5; 7 bases fit TRBD1. TRBV6-7 is annotated as an ORF whose role is uncertain. The CDR3 spans 15 residues. J gave up 2 bases and V 6 bases, and 7 bases lay outside the gene matches.